These 13 T cell receptor beta chains originate from one sample sequenced in a study of blood T cells in healthy people across ages. Primers used in a second PCR of roughly 7 to 12 cycles were a sample-barcoded 5' primer and a J-beta primer mix. TCRdb re-derived calls from the 5' RACE reads in MiXCR, one entry per CDR3 protein. The repertoire includes some 900,000 distinct CDR3 sequences, 45% to 50% of them detected once, and roughly 13% sits in the top ten. Sequenced: blood. The receptor set was obtained from a man aged 25-45 years in good health.

This chain links TRBV5-1 with TRBJ2-5; a possible D gene is TRBD1 (6 bases). The last part of the DNA fits TRBJ2-7 better; the J call may be wrong. CDR1 SGHRS and CDR2 YFSETQ come from the germline V gene. This CDR3 is built from 13 residues. Written as DNA, the CDR3 is TGCGCCAGCAGCTGGGACAAGTCCTACGAGCAGTACTTC. It yields the protein CASSWDKSYEQYF.

In its sample, this clonotype was seen a few times. The J gene is TRBJ2-7, the V gene TRBV27, with unresolved D. The V and J ends lost 0 bases and 3 bases respectively, with 9 bases between them. Per germline, CDR1 MNHEY and CDR2 SMNVEV (reference sequence). This CDR3 contains 14 residues. The CDR3 is CASSLSPQFYEQYF. For the CDR3, the DNA is TGTGCCAGCAGTTTATCCCCCCAGTTCTACGAGCAGTACTTC.

V gene TRBV20-1 combines with J gene TRBJ1-1; 9 bases fit TRBD1. This CDR3 region has 13 residues. V shed 6 bases and J 5 bases; nucleotides not matched to a gene: 7. The germline gives CDR1 DFQATT, CDR2 SNEGSKA (reference sequence). The chain's CDR3 is CSAAKDRGTEAFF. The CDR3 DNA follows: TGCAGTGCCGCAAAGGACAGGGGAACTGAAGCTTTCTTT.

The chain carries TRBV27 and TRBJ2-2; no firm D call. The ends were cut back, 4 bases at V and 1 base at J, with 7 bases in the middle. Germline V gene lookup returns CDR1 MNHEY and CDR2 SMNVEV (reference sequence). The CDR3 contains 14 residues. This CDR3 is CASSSLQNTGELFF. The CDR3 DNA reads as TGTGCCAGCAGTTCTCTCCAGAACACCGGGGAGCTGTTTTTT.

This chain links TRBV28 with TRBJ2-5, with a weak D call TRBD1 (6 bases). Germline lookup yields CDR1 MDHEN and CDR2 SYDVKM. There are 15 residues in the CDR3. Trimming pared 5 bases from V and 3 bases from J, leaving 16 bases between. The CDR3 DNA follows: TGTGCCAGCAGTCCTGCCGGGACAATTAAAGAGACCCAGTACTTC. Protein product: CASSPAGTIKETQYF.

The sample holds a few counts of this clonotype. This chain joins TRBV12-3 or TRBV12-4 and TRBJ2-3; 9 bases are a match to TRBD1. V lost 2 bases, J lost 4 bases, and 4 bases stayed unmatched. The CDR3 contains 15 residues. The CDR3 DNA sequence: TGTGCCAGCAGTTTAAGGGGACAGGGAGCAGATACGCAGTATTTT. This gives the protein CASSLRGQGADTQYF.

This clonotype was detected once. The CDR3 spells CSAVPDSNQPQHF. CDR3 in DNA: TGCAGTGCTGTGCCCGATAGCAATCAGCCCCAGCATTTT. The gene calls are TRBV20-1 and TRBJ1-5, with D unresolved. V was trimmed by 5 bases and J by 0 bases, leaving 8 bases between them. The CDR3 length is 13 residues. From germline, CDR1 is DFQATT and CDR2 SNEGSKA (reference sequence).

The chain recombines TRBV4-3 with TRBJ1-4; 8 nucleotides match TRBD1. CDR1 and CDR2 (germline): LGHNA, YSLEER. There are 15 residues in the CDR3. V lost 4 bases, J lost 1 base, and 2 bases stayed unmatched. The CDR3 DNA follows: TGCGCCAGCAGCCTTGGACAGGGAACTAATGAAAAACTGTTTTTT. It is translated as CASSLGQGTNEKLFF.

This sequence joins TRBV7-9 and TRBJ2-1, with 10 bases fitting TRBD2. V lost 4 bases to trimming and J lost 2 bases; unmatched junction nucleotides: 8. This CDR3 has 17 residues. Per the germline V gene, CDR1 is SEHNR and CDR2 is FQNEAQ (reference sequence). The CDR3 DNA is TGTGCCAGCAGCTCAAGTGGAGCGGGAGGGCCCTACAATGAGCAGTTCTTC. Encoded protein: CASSSSGAGGPYNEQFF.

This clonotype has a handful of counts. The chain links TRBV4-1 to TRBJ2-4, with D unclear. This CDR3 spans 15 amino acids. The germline V gene has CDR1 MGHRA and CDR2 YSYEKL. V lost 1 base and J 2 bases, leaving 9 bases between the germline ends. The CDR3 sequence: CASSQGSATKNIQYF. CDR3 DNA: TGCGCCAGCAGCCAAGGTTCGGCGACCAAAAACATTCAGTACTTC.

The V gene is TRBV7-2, the J gene TRBJ1-2, with 11 bases matching TRBD1. Germline V gene sequence: CDR1 SGHTA, CDR2 FQGNSA. CDR3 length: 14 amino acids. V gave up 3 bases and J gave up 7 bases; unmatched junction bases: 4. CDR3 residues: CASSLTGTGGGYTF. CDR3 nucleotide sequence: TGTGCCAGCAGCTTGACCGGGACAGGGGGTGGCTACACCTTC.

This chain joins TRBV20-1 and TRBJ2-2; 11 nucleotides line up with TRBD1. CDR1 DFQATT and CDR2 SNEGSKA come from the germline V gene (reference sequence). The trim removed 7 bases at V and 7 bases at J, leaving 11 bases unmatched. The CDR3 spans 15 residues. CDR3 nucleotide sequence: TGCAGTGTTCCGACGGGACAGGGGGACAACGGGGAGCTGTTTTTT. Protein product: CSVPTGQGDNGELFF.

This clonotype was observed a handful of times. A much more abundant neighbour one base away suggests this may be a read error. The chain links TRBV7-6 to TRBJ1-6; 7 positions match TRBD1. This CDR3 has 14 residues. In germline, CDR1 is SGHVS, CDR2 FNYEAQ. The DNA of the CDR3 is TGTGCCAGCAGCTTAGGACAGGGTAGTTCACCCCCCCACTTT. Its translation is CASSLGQGSSPPHF.